This TCR beta chain was identified in a study of OX40 agonist ivuxolimab in advanced cancers. Study observations and caveats: Some of the nonresponding patients also showed low levels of normalized T-cell clonal expansion. Dosing at 0.1 to 3.0 mg/kg was accompanied by clonal expansion of CD4+ and CD8+ blood T cells by week 6.

A remark on this clone: As yet, its antigen is unknown. One end of the junction fails to match germline, which may point to a read error.

Patients who had autoimmune disease history or got systemic immunosuppression were left out. TCRdb's copy holds only in-frame clones and misses some; the assay was immunoSEQ multiplex PCR. The sample shows about 25,000 clones, 78% of them seen only once. The CDR3 covers 14 residues. The germline gives CDR1 SSHAT, CDR2 FNYEAQ (reference sequence). The rearrangement links TRBV7-7 to TRBJ2-1, with TRBD2 identical over 7 bases. The TCR was taken from an adult with an advanced solid tumor such as melanoma, head and neck, liver or kidney cancer. Sequences were derived from CD4+ or CD8+ T cells sorted from blood, sampled in a trial of the OX40 agonist ivuxolimab. CDR3 coding DNA: TGTGCTAGCAGGCCGGTGGGAGGGGACAATGAGCAGTTCTTC. Its protein product is CASRPVGGDNEQFF.